The 30 T cell receptor beta chains in this list originate from one sample, sequenced in a study of blood T cell repertoires in COVID-19. Profiled with immunoSEQ multiplex PCR; TCRdb holds only in-frame clones, not every one. The table has 190,000 or so clones, around nine tenths seen once; the top ten hold about 1%. The sample consisted of peripheral blood. The source is a woman between 18 and 29 years old who had recovered from COVID-19.

The V call is TRBV6-5, the J call TRBJ2-1, with 8 bases identical to TRBD2. J gave up 6 bases and V 0 bases, and 4 bases lay outside the gene matches. Germline lookup yields CDR1 MNHEY and CDR2 SVGAGI. The CDR3 contains 15 residues. As DNA, the CDR3 is TGTGCCAGCAGTTACTCCACTAGCGGACGCAATGAGCAGTTCTTC. Residues: CASSYSTSGRNEQFF.

The rearrangement joins TRBV6-5 to TRBJ2-1; TRBD2 matches at 9 bases. CDR3 length equals 15 residues. CDR1 and CDR2 from the germline V gene are MNHEY and SVGAGI. Trimming took 6 bases from V and 6 from J; bases not matched to a gene: 9. CDR3: CASRPAGLASNEQFF. In DNA form, the CDR3 reads TGTGCCAGCAGACCAGCCGGACTAGCGAGCAATGAGCAGTTCTTC.

The chain has TRBV18 and TRBJ1-6; the D gene is possibly TRBD1 (6 bases). Germline V gene sequence: CDR1 KGHSH, CDR2 LQKENI. The CDR3 has 14 amino acids. V lost 3 bases and J lost 9, with 12 bases in between. In DNA, the CDR3 is TGTGCCAGCTCACCGTACAGGGAAGGTTCACCCCTCCACTTT. It codes for CASSPYREGSPLHF.

The chain carries TRBV9 and TRBJ1-5; D call uncertain. Trimming shortened V by 6 bases and J by 1 base, and 14 bases separated the two germline ends. CDR1 and CDR2 (germline): SGDLS, YYNGEE. The CDR3 has 15 amino acids. The CDR3 bases are TGTGCCAGCACCCCAGACGGGGTGAGCAATCAGCCCCAGCATTTT. Amino acids: CASTPDGVSNQPQHF.

The chain recombines TRBV3-1 (or the pseudogene TRBV3-2) with TRBJ1-6; 8 nucleotides line up with TRBD1. This CDR3 contains 15 residues. CDR1 is LGHDT and CDR2 is YNNKEL in the germline V gene (reference sequence). The J segment lost 9 bases and the V segment lost 0 bases, leaving 4 bases of the junction unmatched. The DNA for the CDR3 is TGTGCCAGCAGCCAAGATCAGGGGGCATTTTCACCCCTCCACTTT. It specifies CASSQDQGAFSPLHF.

This clone turned up a few times. The CDR3 region is CSASRGVEQYF. In DNA form, the CDR3 reads TGCAGTGCTAGCCGCGGGGTCGAGCAGTACTTC. This chain links TRBV20-1 with TRBJ2-7, with TRBD2 as a possible D gene (6 bases). Trimming took off 3 bases at V and 6 bases at J, with 9 bases between the two ends. CDR1 and CDR2 (germline): DFQATT, SNEGSKA (reference sequence). The CDR3 totals 11 residues.

The rearrangement joins TRBV9 to TRBJ2-1, with 8 bases lining up with TRBD2. The V gene end was trimmed by 4 bases and the J gene end by 7 bases; junction bases not matched to a gene: 10. Germline-derived CDR1 and CDR2 are SGDLS and YYNGEE. This CDR3 spans 15 amino acids. CDR3 region: CASSPSGGPDNEQFF. The CDR3 DNA is TGTGCCAGCAGCCCCTCGGGGGGGCCAGATAATGAGCAGTTCTTC.

The chain couples TRBV5-4 to TRBJ2-7, with a possible D match to TRBD1 (6 bases). The CDR3 loop spans 14 amino acids. Trimming left V 3 bases short and J 0 bases short, with 10 bases between. Germline V gene sequence: CDR1 SGHNT, CDR2 YYREEE (reference sequence). The CDR3 loop is CASSSGTISYEQYF. The CDR3, as DNA: TGTGCCAGCAGCTCCGGGACAATCTCCTACGAGCAGTACTTC.

CDR3 sequence (DNA): TGTGCCAGTAGTATAGACGGCGGCTCTGGAAACACCATATATTTT. Protein product: CASSIDGGSGNTIYF. The chain combines TRBV19 with TRBJ1-3; D remains unclear. V lost 0 bases to trimming and J lost 0 bases, with 6 bases between them. From germline, CDR1 is LNHDA and CDR2 SQIVND (reference sequence). The length of the CDR3 is 15 residues.

The chain employs TRBV30 and TRBJ1-5; D might be TRBD1 (5 bases). CDR1 GTSNPN and CDR2 SVGIG come from the germline V gene (reference sequence). Trimming stripped 0 bases from V and 4 bases from J, with 13 bases between. The CDR3 contains 15 residues. This CDR3 is CAWSVAGIQNQPQHF. Written as DNA, the CDR3 is TGTGCCTGGAGTGTTGCAGGGATCCAGAATCAGCCCCAGCATTTT.

The rearrangement joins TRBV4-3 to TRBJ1-3; tentative D call: TRBD1 (5 bases). Germline V CDR1 and CDR2: LGHNA, YSLEER. The V and J ends lost 0 bases and 10 bases respectively, with 19 bases between them. The CDR3 loop spans 16 amino acids. The CDR3 loop reads CASSQDHGPRGGTIYF. CDR3 DNA: TGCGCCAGCAGCCAAGATCATGGGCCAAGGGGAGGAACCATATATTTT.

The V and J genes are TRBV18 and TRBJ1-1; D possibly corresponds to TRBD1 (5 bases). There are 14 residues in the CDR3. V lost 2 bases to trimming and J lost 2 bases, with 9 bases between them. Per the germline V gene, CDR1 is KGHSH and CDR2 is LQKENI. The CDR3 region is CASSPGGGNTEAFF. DNA of the CDR3: TGTGCCAGCTCACCAGGGGGAGGTAACACTGAAGCTTTCTTT. Full variable domain (remainder filled in from reference TRBV18 and TRBJ1-1): NAGVMQNPRHLVRRRGQEARLRCSPMKGHSHVYWYRQLPEEGLKFMVYLQKENIIDESGMPKERFSAEFPKEGPSILRIQQVVRGDSAAYFCASSPGGGNTEAFFGQGTRLTVV.

The chain links TRBV2 to TRBJ1-1; no firm D call. V lost 8 bases and J lost 1, with 14 bases in between. The germline CDR1 and CDR2 sequences are SNHLY and FYNNEI. CDR3 length equals 14 residues. The CDR3 loop is CASGGPGPNTEAFF. The DNA for the CDR3 is TGTGCCAGCGGAGGACCAGGCCCGAACACTGAAGCTTTCTTT.

The V and J genes are TRBV5-6 and TRBJ2-7; tentative D call: TRBD1 (5 bases). CDR3 length: 12 amino acids. Per the germline V gene, CDR1 is SGHDT and CDR2 is YYEEEE. The ends were cut back, 5 bases at V and 2 bases at J, with 8 bases in the middle. The chain's CDR3 is CASSLGAYEQYF. The DNA of the CDR3 is TGTGCCAGCAGTTTAGGGGCCTACGAGCAGTACTTC.

The rearrangement joins TRBV27 to TRBJ2-1; TRBD2 aligns across 13 bases. CDR1 MNHEY and CDR2 SMNVEV come from the germline V gene (reference sequence). CDR3 length: 15 residues. V gave up 4 bases and J gave up 9 bases; unmatched junction bases: 6. The CDR3 loop is CASSSGLAGSGEQFF. CDR3 DNA: TGTGCCAGCAGTTCGGGACTAGCGGGATCCGGTGAGCAGTTCTTC.

The chain is built from TRBV30 and TRBJ2-3, with 13 positions matching TRBD2. CDR1 is GTSNPN and CDR2 is SVGIG in the germline V gene (reference sequence). The CDR3 has 16 amino acids. The ends lost 3 bases at V and 2 bases at J; junction bases unmatched: 5. This CDR3 reads CAWSGLAGVDTDTQYF. CDR3 bases: TGTGCCTGGAGCGGACTAGCGGGAGTTGACACAGATACGCAGTATTTT.

This chain connects TRBV9 to TRBJ1-1; TRBD1 might be the D (6 bases). The CDR3 consists of 18 residues. Per germline, CDR1 SGDLS and CDR2 YYNGEE. Trimming removed 0 bases at V and 1 base at J, with 19 bases between. This CDR3 reads CASSVVPTGDLKNTEAFF. The CDR3 DNA is TGTGCCAGCAGCGTAGTCCCGACAGGTGATTTAAAGAACACTGAAGCTTTCTTT.

The chain carries TRBV6-6 and TRBJ1-1; D remains ambiguous. This CDR3 comprises 14 residues. The V end was cut by 7 bases, the J end by 5 bases, with 17 bases between. The germline V gene encodes CDR1 MNHNY and CDR2 SVGAGI (reference sequence). The DNA of the CDR3 is TGTGCCAGCAAGGAGGATAGTACAGCTACTGAAGCTTTCTTT. Translating gives CASKEDSTATEAFF.

The chain employs TRBV3-1 (or the pseudogene TRBV3-2) and TRBJ2-3; 9 bases are shared with TRBD2. This CDR3 has 16 residues. Germline V gene sequence: CDR1 LGHDT, CDR2 YNNKEL (reference sequence). The V gene end was trimmed by 3 bases and the J gene end by 6 bases; junction bases not matched to a gene: 10. This CDR3 reads CASSQSGTSFADTQYF. The CDR3 DNA follows: TGTGCCAGCAGCCAGTCCGGGACTAGCTTCGCGGATACGCAGTATTTT.

The chain links TRBV15 to TRBJ1-1, with 9 bases aligning to TRBD1. CDR1 is LNHNV, CDR2 YYDKDF, per germline (reference sequence). The CDR3 contains 13 residues. With V trimmed by 11 bases and J by 1 base, 5 bases remained unmatched. This chain's CDR3 is CAAGTGPNTEAFF. In DNA form, the CDR3 reads TGTGCCGCCGGGACAGGGCCGAACACTGAAGCTTTCTTT.

V usage is TRBV11-2 and J usage is TRBJ1-2; D ambiguous. The CDR3 sequence is 15 residues long. The V end was cut by 0 bases, the J end by 5 bases, with 13 bases between. Germline V gene lookup returns CDR1 SGHAT and CDR2 FQNNGV. DNA for the CDR3: TGTGCCAGCAGCTTAGACCCAACTGCCTTTTATGGCTACACCTTC. Its translation: CASSLDPTAFYGYTF.

The CDR3 is CASSQENRVAYGYTF. The CDR3 DNA is TGCGCCAGCAGCCAAGAAAACAGGGTAGCCTATGGCTACACCTTC. This rearrangement joins TRBV4-3 to TRBJ1-2; tentatively, D is TRBD1 (6 bases). V lost 0 bases and J 4 bases, leaving 12 bases between the germline ends. Germline V gives CDR1 LGHNA, CDR2 YSLEER. This CDR3 has 15 residues.

This clone was seen once. J is TRBJ2-3 and V is TRBV13, with TRBD2 matching over 12 bases. Germline CDR1 PRHDT, CDR2 FYEKMQ (reference sequence). The CDR3 is 16 residues long. V was clipped by 5 bases and J by 4 bases; unmatched bases: 7. For the CDR3, the DNA is TGTGCCAGCAGCGGACCTAGCGGGGGGGATGCAGATACGCAGTATTTT. Protein sequence: CASSGPSGGDADTQYF.

This chain connects TRBV29-1 to TRBJ2-2, with a possible D match to TRBD1 (6 bases). Trimming left V 2 bases short and J 5 bases short, with 18 bases between. The CDR3 is 16 amino acids. Germline CDR1 SQVTM, CDR2 ANQGSEA. The CDR3 nucleotides read TGCAGCGTTGAAACTGGTCAGGCAGGGGAAACCGGGGAGCTGTTTTTT. Translating it yields CSVETGQAGETGELFF.

This chain joins TRBV27 and TRBJ1-1, with D perhaps TRBD1 (5 bases). Germline V CDR1 and CDR2: MNHEY, SMNVEV (reference sequence). The CDR3 is 12 amino acids. With 3 bases removed from V and 6 bases from J, the gap between germline ends came to 8 bases. CDR3 protein: CASSFQGSEAFF. The CDR3 nucleotides are TGTGCCAGCAGTTTTCAGGGTTCTGAAGCTTTCTTT.

The chain has TRBV25-1 and TRBJ1-1, with a tentative D call TRBD1 (6 bases). V was cut by 4 bases and J by 11 bases, with 23 bases left in between. CDR3 length: 15 residues. CDR1 is MGHDK, CDR2 SYGVNS, per germline. In DNA form, the CDR3 reads TGTGCCAGCAGTGGGTTTCGCCAGGGGCGGACGGGGGCTTTCTTT. Its protein product is CASSGFRQGRTGAFF.

The chain is built from TRBV9 and TRBJ2-3; a weak D match, TRBD2 (5 bases). V lost 1 base to trimming and J lost 3 bases, with 12 bases between them. The CDR3 length is 15 residues. Per the germline V gene, CDR1 is SGDLS and CDR2 is YYNGEE. The CDR3 sequence: CASSVMHGETDTQYF. The CDR3 DNA sequence: TGTGCCAGCAGCGTAATGCATGGGGAGACAGATACGCAGTATTTT. The full variable domain, rest sourced from reference TRBV9 and TRBJ2-3, is DSGVTQTPKHLITATGQRVTLRCSPRSGDLSVYWYQQSLDQGLQFLIQYYNGEERAKGNILERFSAQQFPDLHSELNLSSLELGDSALYFCASSVMHGETDTQYFGPGTRLTVL.

The rearrangement uses TRBV18 and TRBJ1-5, with 11 bases that match TRBD1. CDR3 size: 17 residues. The J segment lost 1 base and the V segment lost 4 bases, leaving 6 bases of the junction unmatched. Germline CDR1 KGHSH, CDR2 LQKENI. CDR3 nucleotides: TGTGCCAGCTCACGCGGACAGGGGGCCGGGAGCAATCAGCCCCAGCATTTT. This gives the protein CASSRGQGAGSNQPQHF.

This clone was found once. The rearrangement uses TRBV7-8 and TRBJ2-1; no clear D. The CDR3 covers 12 residues. Germline V gene data show CDR1 as SGHVS and CDR2 as FQNEAQ. The V end lost 5 bases, the J end lost 6 bases, and 8 bases lay between the germline ends. As DNA, the CDR3 is TGTGCCAGCAGCCCTACTGGCAATGAGCAGTTCTTC. As protein: CASSPTGNEQFF.

The chain employs TRBV20-1 and TRBJ1-1; D gene uncertain. Germline CDR1 is DFQATT and CDR2 is SNEGSKA (reference sequence). The length of the CDR3 is 10 residues. Trimming removed 0 bases from V and 12 bases from J, with 8 bases in between. Here the CDR3 DNA reads TGCAGTGCTAGAGATGGGCTTACTTTCTTT. This encodes CSARDGLTFF.